The 27 T cell receptor beta chains presented below share a single source sample, sequenced in a study of T cells in Graves' hyperthyroidism and ophthalmopathy. The source material, RNA transcripts, was used to amplify TCR beta CDR3 regions. A set of HTBI primers served as the primers for a first-round RT-PCR of the TCR CDR3. TCRdb passed the multiplex PCR reads through MiXCR, listing each CDR3 protein once. The data hold a few hundred thousand distinct CDR3 sequences, with about 45% observed a single time. Sequenced: peripheral blood or thyroid tissue (not recorded which). These receptors were obtained from a woman in her late teens or twenties with Graves' hyperthyroidism.

This clonotype has only a few counts. J is TRBJ1-4 and V is TRBV6-2 or TRBV6-3; a possible D gene is TRBD1 (6 bases). Germline CDR1 is MNHEY and CDR2 is SVGEGT. This CDR3 comprises 17 residues. Trimming took 3 bases from V and 7 from J, leaving 21 bases between them. CDR3 in amino acids: CASSYWRGGARGEKLFF. In DNA form, the CDR3 reads TGTGCCAGCAGTTATTGGAGAGGGGGGGCGCGAGGTGAAAAACTGTTTTTT.

This clonotype was seen many times. The chain carries TRBV7-2 and TRBJ2-6, with TRBD2 identical over 8 bases. V lost 5 bases, J lost 0 bases, and 9 bases stayed unmatched. The length of the CDR3 is 18 residues. CDR1 and CDR2 (germline): SGHTA, FQGNSA. The CDR3 is CASSPLPSGSSGANVLTF. The CDR3 DNA reads TGTGCCAGCAGCCCCTTGCCCAGCGGGAGCTCTGGGGCCAACGTCCTGACTTTC.

In this sample, this clonotype turned up once. Germline and junction disagree at one end, which may indicate a read error. The chain combines TRBV24-1 with TRBJ2-1, with a weak D call TRBD1 (5 bases). The CDR3 is made up of 14 amino acids. Germline values: CDR1 KGHDR, CDR2 SFDVKD. The DNA for the CDR3 is TGTACCACCAGTCTAAATAGACAGTACAATGAGCAGTTCTTC. This sequence encodes CTTSLNRQYNEQFF.

The sample holds many counts of this clonotype. The rearrangement uses TRBV12-3 or TRBV12-4 and TRBJ1-1; D gene uncertain. CDR3 size: 19 residues. V was shortened by 8 bases and J by 5 bases, with 33 bases between the two germline ends. The CDR3 loop reads CASRSLLSPTGSWVTEAFF. The CDR3 coding sequence is TGTGCCAGCCGATCCCTCCTGAGTCCCACGGGCTCCTGGGTTACTGAAGCTTTCTTT.

V usage is TRBV5-5 and J usage is TRBJ2-7; D not resolved. Trimming took off 2 bases at V and 2 bases at J, with 11 bases between the two ends. The germline V gene encodes CDR1 SGHKS and CDR2 YYEKEE (reference sequence). The CDR3 is 14 residues long. CDR3 region: CASSLAWGPYEQYF. CDR3 sequence (DNA): TGTGCCAGCAGCTTAGCCTGGGGTCCCTACGAGCAGTACTTC. Full variable domain (remainder filled in from reference TRBV5-5 and TRBJ2-7): DAGVTQSPTHLIKTRGQQVTLRCSPISGHKSVSWYQQVLGQGPQFIFQYYEKEERGRGNFPDRFSARQFPNYSSELNVNALLLGDSALYLCASSLAWGPYEQYFGPGTRLTVT.

The V gene is TRBV12-3 or TRBV12-4, the J gene TRBJ2-7, with 12 bases that match TRBD1. Losses at the gene ends were 6 bases for V and 5 bases for J; bases not matched to a gene: 8. The CDR3 is 15 amino acids. The CDR3 loop is CASSFTGTGGDEQYF. The CDR3 nucleotides read TGTGCCAGCAGCTTCACCGGGACAGGGGGCGACGAGCAGTACTTC.

This clonotype was recorded many times. The V call is TRBV15, the J call TRBJ1-2, with D tentatively TRBD1 (5 bases). The CDR3 is 14 residues long. Germline assignment: CDR1 LNHNV and CDR2 YYDKDF (reference sequence). V was cut by 3 bases and J by 10 bases, with 18 bases left in between. The CDR3 spells CATSSGPLKGIYTF. The CDR3 DNA reads as TGTGCCACCAGCAGTGGCCCGCTAAAGGGGATCTACACCTTC. The variable domain in full, completed from reference TRBV15 and TRBJ1-2, reads DAMVIQNPRYQVTQFGKPVTLSCSQTLNHNVMYWYQQKSSQAPKLLFHYYDKDFNNEADTPDNFQSRRPNTSFCFLDIRSPGLGDTAMYLCATSSGPLKGIYTFGSGTRLTVV.

This clonotype was recorded many times. This CDR3 reads CASSERGSGELFF. The CDR3, as DNA: TGTGCCAGCAGTGAACGGGGGTCCGGGGAGCTGTTTTTT. The gene calls are TRBV6-6 and TRBJ2-2; D possibly corresponds to TRBD2 (6 bases). CDR3 size: 13 residues. Between the trimmed V and J ends, which lost 5 bases and 6 bases, there was a span of 10 bases. CDR1 and CDR2 from the germline V gene are MNHNY and SVGAGI (reference sequence).

This clonotype was counted a single time. One end of the junction fails to match germline, which may point to a read error. The V gene is TRBV5-1, the J gene TRBJ1-5; D is undetermined. Germline V gene lookup returns CDR1 SGHRS and CDR2 YFSETQ. This CDR3 spans 14 amino acids. CDR3 sequence reads: CASSLVPSNQPQHF. As DNA, the CDR3 is TGTGCCAGCAGCTTGGTGCCAAGCAATCAGCCCCAGCATTTT.

A few counts support this clonotype. This chain joins TRBV4-1 and TRBJ2-7; D is undetermined. The CDR3 length is 15 residues. CDR1 MGHRA and CDR2 YSYEKL come from the germline V gene. Trimming left V 0 bases short and J 3 bases short, with 12 bases between. CDR3 nucleotides: TGCGCCAGCAGCCAAGAAGATAGCAGAAGCTACGAGCAGTACTTC. Its translation: CASSQEDSRSYEQYF.

In the case of this clonotype: With a much larger clone just one base away, this may be a read error. This chain joins TRBV7-8 and TRBJ1-2; tentative D call: TRBD1 (5 bases). There are 13 residues in the CDR3. The V end was cut by 3 bases, the J end by 6 bases, with 11 bases between. The germline V gene encodes CDR1 SGHVS and CDR2 FQNEAQ. The CDR3 loop reads CASSLARVDGYTF. In DNA form, the CDR3 reads TGTGCCAGCAGCTTGGCCAGGGTGGATGGCTACACCTTC.

The J gene is TRBJ1-5, the V gene TRBV12-5, with D hard to call. The CDR3 sequence is 12 residues long. Germline assignment: CDR1 LGHNT and CDR2 FRNRAP. The V and J ends lost 6 bases and 11 bases respectively, with 14 bases between them. The CDR3 region is CASGDGGETQHF. The CDR3 DNA reads as TGTGCTAGTGGGGACGGAGGAGAGACCCAGCATTTT.

The chain carries TRBV5-4 and TRBJ1-3; possible D gene TRBD1, 5 bases. V gave up 3 bases and J gave up 3 bases, with 13 bases separating them. The CDR3 is 15 amino acids. The germline CDR1 and CDR2 sequences are SGHNT and YYREEE (reference sequence). CDR3 DNA sequence: TGTGCCAGCAGCTCGGACATCTCGAGTGGAAACACCATATATTTT. Amino acids: CASSSDISSGNTIYF.

The CDR3 DNA sequence: TGTGCCAGCAGCTTAAAATCGGGACTAGCGGGATACAATGAGCAGTTCTTC. Encoded protein: CASSLKSGLAGYNEQFF. This rearrangement joins TRBV7-3 to TRBJ2-1; 13 positions match TRBD2. This CDR3 is built from 17 residues. Trimming cost V 1 base and J 4 bases; bases outside gene matches: 4. Germline lookup yields CDR1 SGHTA and CDR2 FQGTGA.

The V and J genes are TRBV3-1 and TRBJ2-7; 8 bases match TRBD1. Germline V gene sequence: CDR1 LGHDT, CDR2 YNNKEL (reference sequence). V lost 4 bases to trimming and J lost 5 bases; unmatched junction nucleotides: 4. CDR3 length: 13 amino acids. The CDR3 bases are TGTGCCAGCAGCCCAGGACAGGGAGACGAGCAGTACTTC. Translating it yields CASSPGQGDEQYF.

The chain employs TRBV2 and TRBJ2-1, with 14 bases matching TRBD2. The V and J ends lost 6 bases and 8 bases, in that order; junction bases with no gene match: 12. CDR1 is SNHLY and CDR2 is FYNNEI in the germline V gene. The CDR3 contains 17 residues. CDR3 residues: CASRGTSGSTQRDEQFF. Here the CDR3 DNA reads TGTGCCAGCAGGGGGACTAGCGGGAGTACCCAACGCGATGAGCAGTTCTTC. Filled out from reference TRBV2 and TRBJ2-1, the complete variable domain reads EPEVTQTPSHQVTQMGQEVILRCVPISNHLYFYWYRQILGQKVEFLVSFYNNEISEKSEIFDDQFSVERPDGSNFTLKIRSTKLEDSAMYFCASRGTSGSTQRDEQFFGPGTRLTVL.

Many counts were recorded for this clonotype. The genes are TRBV6-1 and TRBJ1-2; weak D call: TRBD1 (6 bases). V was cut by 6 bases and J by 1 base, with 12 bases left in between. CDR3 size: 14 residues. Germline V gives CDR1 MNHNS, CDR2 SASEGT. This chain's CDR3 is CASRIRGDNYGYTF. The CDR3 DNA reads TGTGCCAGCAGAATAAGGGGGGATAACTATGGCTACACCTTC.

This clonotype was seen ten or more times. V usage is TRBV27 and J usage is TRBJ1-2, with 10 bases that match TRBD1. The germline V gene encodes CDR1 MNHEY and CDR2 SMNVEV (reference sequence). The CDR3 consists of 12 residues. V was clipped by 6 bases and J by 8 bases; unmatched bases: 3. The CDR3 spells CASSGQGEGYTF. The DNA for the CDR3 is TGTGCCAGCAGCGGACAGGGGGAAGGCTACACCTTC.

The gene calls are TRBV6-6 and TRBJ1-5; 8 bases fit TRBD1. CDR3 length: 18 residues. The V segment lost 1 base and the J segment 9 bases; nucleotides outside the gene matches: 17. Germline V lookup: CDR1 MNHNY, CDR2 SVGAGI (reference sequence). CDR3 protein: CASSYLAIQGVQGRPQHF. DNA of the CDR3: TGTGCCAGCAGTTACTTAGCCATACAGGGGGTACAGGGGCGGCCCCAGCATTTT.

V and J are TRBV10-3 and TRBJ2-7; D is unclear. V lost 5 bases and J lost 0, with 5 bases in between. There are 12 residues in the CDR3. Germline values: CDR1 ENHRY, CDR2 SYGVKD. The CDR3, as DNA: TGTGCCATCAGTATAGACTCCTACGAGCAGTACTTC. Encoded protein: CAISIDSYEQYF.

This clonotype was seen ten or more times. The rearrangement links TRBV28 to TRBJ1-1; tentative D call: TRBD1 (5 bases). Germline loops: CDR1 MDHEN, CDR2 SYDVKM. This CDR3 comprises 14 residues. The ends were cut back, 8 bases at V and 5 bases at J, with 18 bases in the middle. The CDR3 bases are TGTGCCAGCCACAGTAGAGTGGGGGTGACTGAAGCTTTCTTT. This translates into CASHSRVGVTEAFF.

V is TRBV7-6 and J is TRBJ2-7; 9 nucleotides align to TRBD1. CDR1 and CDR2 (germline): SGHVS, FNYEAQ. The CDR3 runs 15 residues. The trim removed 5 bases at V and 5 bases at J, leaving 10 bases unmatched. This chain's CDR3 is CASSSAGQGVHEQYF. In DNA form, the CDR3 reads TGTGCCAGCAGCAGCGCGGGACAGGGTGTCCACGAGCAGTACTTC.

J is TRBJ1-5 and V is TRBV25-1; no firm D call. This CDR3 has 17 residues. V was shortened by 4 bases and J by 5 bases, with 21 bases between the two germline ends. CDR1 and CDR2 (germline): MGHDK, SYGVNS. The chain's CDR3 is CASSARDHTRAHQPQHF. The DNA of the CDR3 is TGTGCCAGCAGTGCTAGAGATCACACAAGGGCACATCAGCCCCAGCATTTT.

This clonotype was seen ten or more times. The V call is TRBV7-8, the J call TRBJ1-5, with no clear D. Deletions cut 3 bases from V and 5 bases from J, with 11 bases between. CDR3 length: 14 amino acids. CDR1 SGHVS and CDR2 FQNEAQ come from the germline V gene. In DNA, the CDR3 is TGTGCCAGCAGCTTTTTAGGACCGGATCAGCCCCAGCATTTT. Protein: CASSFLGPDQPQHF.

This chain connects TRBV5-1 to TRBJ2-5; TRBD2 matches 11 bases. In germline, CDR1 is SGHRS, CDR2 YFSETQ. CDR3 size: 18 residues. After removal of 2 bases from V and 5 bases from J, the junction contained 14 bases not matched to a gene. In DNA, the CDR3 is TGCGCCAGCAGCTTCCCCTTAGCGGGAGGGCCTATTGGCGAGACCCAGTACTTC. Translation: CASSFPLAGGPIGETQYF.

The rearrangement links TRBV7-2 to TRBJ2-5; 10 nucleotides align to TRBD2. CDR3 length equals 17 residues. V trimming: 6 bases; J trimming: 0 bases; junction bases outside the gene matches: 10. From germline, CDR1 is SGHTA and CDR2 FQGNSA. The CDR3 DNA sequence: TGTGCCAGCAGTCGGACTAGCGGATCCCCGTACCAAGAGACCCAGTACTTC. This sequence encodes CASSRTSGSPYQETQYF. The full variable domain, rest sourced from reference TRBV7-2 and TRBJ2-5, is GAGVSQSPSNKVTEKGKDVELRCDPISGHTALYWYRQSLGQGLEFLIYFQGNSAPDKSGLPSDRFSAERTGGSVSTLTIQRTQQEDSAVYLCASSRTSGSPYQETQYFGPGTRLLVL.

Comments on this clonotype: A single base separates this from a much larger clone, so it may be a read error. This chain links TRBV29-1 with TRBJ1-3; the D gene is possibly TRBD1 (5 bases). The germline V gene has CDR1 SQVTM and CDR2 ANQGSEA. The CDR3 extends over 14 amino acids. This CDR3 is CSVEPLGAGNTIHF. The CDR3 nucleotides read TGCAGCGTTGAACCGCTTGGGGCTGGAAACACCATACATTTT. Based on the CDR3 plus reference TRBV29-1 and TRBJ1-3, the full variable domain is SAVISQKPSRDICQRGTSLTIQCQVDSQVTMMFWYRQQPGQSLTLIATANQGSEATYESGFVIDKFPISRPNLTFSTLTVSNMSPEDSSIYLCSVEPLGAGNTIHFGEGSWLTVV.